The 5 T cell receptor beta chains given below trace back to one sample, sequenced in a study of T cells in Graves' hyperthyroidism and ophthalmopathy. Regions amplified from RNA transcripts were the TCR beta CDR3 regions. The study used the HTBI primer set for a first-round RT-PCR of the TCR CDR3. TCRdb analysed the multiplex PCR reads with MiXCR anew, one entry per CDR3 protein. This sample has 730,000 or so distinct CDR3 sequences; about 17% occur once, and the top ten carry 16%. Sequenced: blood. The source of these receptors is a woman aged 45-59 years with Graves' hyperthyroidism that later progressed to Graves' ophthalmopathy.

The chain joins TRBV19 to TRBJ1-2; unclear D gene. The CDR3 consists of 17 residues. V was trimmed by 2 bases and J by 8 bases, leaving 24 bases between them. The germline V gene encodes CDR1 LNHDA and CDR2 SQIVND (reference sequence). This chain's CDR3 is CASSISRGSVPGRGYTF. In nucleotides, the CDR3 is TGTGCCAGTAGTATAAGCCGTGGGTCCGTCCCAGGAAGGGGCTACACCTTC.

This clonotype appeared many times. The V gene is TRBV20-1, the J gene TRBJ1-5; 10 bases agree with TRBD1. This CDR3 spans 14 amino acids. The germline V gene encodes CDR1 DFQATT and CDR2 SNEGSKA (reference sequence). V shed 5 bases and J 6 bases; nucleotides not matched to a gene: 7. The CDR3 is CSAPGQGFSQPQHF. DNA for the CDR3: TGCAGTGCTCCGGGACAGGGGTTCAGTCAGCCCCAGCATTTT.

CDR3 protein: CSAAFISQYISSYTF. DNA for the CDR3: TGCAGTGCCGCGTTTATTTCCCAGTATATTAGTAGCTACACCTTC. The V call is TRBV20-1, the J call TRBJ1-2, with D unresolved. Deletions cut 6 bases from V and 9 bases from J, with 26 bases between. In germline, CDR1 is DFQATT, CDR2 SNEGSKA (reference sequence). CDR3 length equals 15 residues.

This clonotype was seen just once. This may stem from a read error, because a much larger clone lies one nucleotide away. This rearrangement joins TRBV2 to TRBJ1-2; D remains ambiguous. Trimming removed 8 bases from V and 1 base from J, with 17 bases in between. CDR1 is SNHLY and CDR2 is FYNNEI in the germline V gene. This CDR3 comprises 15 residues. The CDR3 loop reads CASLCGQTVNYGYTF. The CDR3 DNA is TGTGCCAGCCTTTGTGGTCAAACAGTTAACTATGGCTACACCTTC.

This clonotype turned up a few times. The chain joins TRBV10-3 to TRBJ2-1; D perhaps matches TRBD2 (5 bases). The germline CDR1 and CDR2 sequences are ENHRY and SYGVKD. V lost 2 bases, J lost 8 bases, and 16 bases lay in between. CDR3 length: 15 amino acids. The CDR3: CAISEKIDYSDEQFF. CDR3 coding DNA: TGTGCCATCAGTGAGAAGATAGACTATAGCGATGAGCAGTTCTTC.